These 3 T cell receptor beta chains came from one sample sequenced in a study of identical twins. TCRdb recomputed calls from the 5' RACE reads with MiXCR, one row per CDR3 protein. Here the sample spans a few hundred thousand distinct CDR3 sequences, roughly a tenth being singletons. Sequenced: memory T cells sorted from blood. These receptors came from a man aged 50 or older in good health.

The rearrangement links TRBV7-9 to TRBJ2-7, with 7 bases identical to TRBD2. This CDR3 comprises 16 residues. CDR1 and CDR2 from the germline V gene are SEHNR and FQNEAQ (reference sequence). Germline trimming cut 4 bases from V and 4 bases from J; bases unmatched to any gene: 13. The CDR3 protein is CASSSATGTTYYEQYF. In nucleotides, the CDR3 is TGTGCCAGCAGCTCCGCGACCGGGACTACTTATTACGAGCAGTACTTC.

This clonotype has more than one count but fewer than ten. The chain combines TRBV29-1 with TRBJ2-4; D is possibly TRBD1 (6 bases). Germline V gene data show CDR1 as SQVTM and CDR2 as ANQGSEA. V shed 6 bases and J shed 5 bases, with 14 bases lying between them. This CDR3 comprises 13 residues. CDR3 coding DNA: TGCAGCGTCCAATCCAGGACAGAAAACATTCAGTACTTC. This encodes CSVQSRTENIQYF.

This clonotype was counted at least ten times. The chain uses TRBV6-2 or TRBV6-3 and TRBJ2-3; 10 nucleotides match TRBD1. CDR1 and CDR2 (germline): MNHEY, SVGEGT. The CDR3 loop spans 16 amino acids. Germline trimming cut 6 bases from V and 3 bases from J; bases unmatched to any gene: 9. The CDR3: CASSPRDRGRTDTQYF. CDR3 nucleotide sequence: TGTGCCAGCAGCCCCAGAGACAGGGGGCGAACAGATACGCAGTATTTT.